This T cell receptor (beta chain) was documented in a study of OX40 agonist ivuxolimab in advanced cancers. Using immunoSEQ multiplex PCR, the repertoire was profiled, and TCRdb retains in-frame clones only, with some absent. The top ten clones hold approximately 2.8% of a sample with around 53,000 clones, around four fifths of them seen once. The study, taken as a whole, reports: At 0.1 to 3.0 mg/kg and by week 6, CD4+ and CD8+ T cells in the blood had expanded clonally.

The CDR3 runs 11 residues. Germline CDR1 is SGHRS and CDR2 is YFSETQ. Trimming removed 6 bases at V and 1 base at J, with 4 bases between. Comments on this clone: The antigen remains unidentified. Different DNA sequences within this sample yield the same CDR3.

The starting material was CD4+ or CD8+ T cells sorted from blood, obtained in a trial of the OX40 agonist ivuxolimab. The chain combines TRBV5-1 with TRBJ1-1, with D uncertain. The source is an adult with an advanced solid tumor such as melanoma, head and neck, liver or kidney cancer. CDR3 DNA sequence: TGCGCCAGCATGGGGAACACTGAAGCTTTCTTT. Residues: CASMGNTEAFF.